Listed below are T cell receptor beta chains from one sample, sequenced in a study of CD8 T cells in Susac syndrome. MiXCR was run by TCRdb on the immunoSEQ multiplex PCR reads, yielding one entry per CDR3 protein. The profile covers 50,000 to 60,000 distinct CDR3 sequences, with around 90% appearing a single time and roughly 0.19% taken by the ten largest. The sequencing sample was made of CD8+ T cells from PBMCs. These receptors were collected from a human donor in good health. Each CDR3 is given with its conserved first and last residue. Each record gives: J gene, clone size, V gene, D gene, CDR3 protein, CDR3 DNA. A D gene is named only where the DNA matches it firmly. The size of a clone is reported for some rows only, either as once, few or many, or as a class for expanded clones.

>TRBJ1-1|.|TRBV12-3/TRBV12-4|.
CASRWTDGMNTEAFF
TGTGCCAGCAGGTGGACGGACGGGATGAACACTGAAGCTTTCTTT
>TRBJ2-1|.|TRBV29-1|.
CSVDSSEEGTDEQFF
TGCAGCGTTGATTCTTCCGAGGAGGGAACCGATGAGCAGTTCTTC
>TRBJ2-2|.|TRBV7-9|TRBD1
CASSLDDRVNTGELFF
TGTGCCAGCAGCCTTGATGACAGGGTTAACACCGGGGAGCTGTTTTTT
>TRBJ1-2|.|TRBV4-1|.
CASSQDSGSSGYGYTF
TGCGCCAGCAGCCAAGATAGTGGGTCGTCAGGATATGGCTACACCTTC
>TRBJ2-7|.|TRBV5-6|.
CASSPKQWPYEQYF
TGTGCCAGCAGCCCCAAACAGTGGCCCTACGAGCAGTACTTC
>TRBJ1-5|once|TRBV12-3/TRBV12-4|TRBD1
CASSMGQGNQPQHF
TGTGCCAGCAGTATGGGACAGGGGAATCAGCCCCAGCATTTT
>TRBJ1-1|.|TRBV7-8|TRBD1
CASSGDRNTEAFF
TGTGCCAGCAGCGGGGACAGGAACACTGAAGCTTTCTTT
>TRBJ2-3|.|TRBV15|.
CATSRGFGATADTQYF
TGTGCCACCAGCAGAGGATTTGGGGCGACGGCAGATACGCAGTATTTT
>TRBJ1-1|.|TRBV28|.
CASSLYEGHTEAFF
TGTGCCAGCAGTTTATACGAGGGTCACACTGAAGCTTTCTTT
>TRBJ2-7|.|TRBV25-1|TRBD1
CASSEYGQGIYEQYF
TGTGCCAGCAGTGAATATGGACAGGGGATCTACGAGCAGTACTTC
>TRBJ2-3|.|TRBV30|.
CAWSADRGPFDTQYF
TGTGCCTGGAGTGCCGATAGGGGTCCGTTTGATACGCAGTATTTT
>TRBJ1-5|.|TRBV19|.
CASSVDGGAGQPQHF
TGTGCCAGTAGTGTCGACGGGGGGGCCGGTCAGCCCCAGCATTTT
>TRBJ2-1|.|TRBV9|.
CASSVGAQQFF
TGTGCCAGCAGCGTGGGGGCCCAGCAGTTCTTC
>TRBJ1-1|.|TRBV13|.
CASSPRDMNTEAFF
TGTGCCAGCAGCCCCCGAGACATGAACACTGAAGCTTTCTTT